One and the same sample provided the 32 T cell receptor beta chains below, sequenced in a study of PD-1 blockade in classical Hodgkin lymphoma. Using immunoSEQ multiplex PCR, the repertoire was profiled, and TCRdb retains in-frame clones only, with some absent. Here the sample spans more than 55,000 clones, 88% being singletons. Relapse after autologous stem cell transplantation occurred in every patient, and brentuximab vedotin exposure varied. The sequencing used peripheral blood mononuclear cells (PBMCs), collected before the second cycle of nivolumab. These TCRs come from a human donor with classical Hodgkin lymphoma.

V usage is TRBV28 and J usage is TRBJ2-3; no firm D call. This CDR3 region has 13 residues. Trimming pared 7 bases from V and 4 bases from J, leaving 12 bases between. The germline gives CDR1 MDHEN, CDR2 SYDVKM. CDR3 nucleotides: TGTGCCAGCATCAAGCCCCCCCCAGATACGCAGTATTTT. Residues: CASIKPPPDTQYF.

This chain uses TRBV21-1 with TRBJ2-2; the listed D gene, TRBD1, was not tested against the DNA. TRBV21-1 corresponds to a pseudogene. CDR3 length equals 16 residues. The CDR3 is CASSKVVRVVTGELFF. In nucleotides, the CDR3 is TGTGCCAGCAGCAAAGTTGTCAGGGTGGTAACCGGGGAGCTGTTTTTT.

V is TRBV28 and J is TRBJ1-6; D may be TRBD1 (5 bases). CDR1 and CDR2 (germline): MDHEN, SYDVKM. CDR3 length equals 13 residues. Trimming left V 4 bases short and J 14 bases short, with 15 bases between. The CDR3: CASSWGEEMALHF. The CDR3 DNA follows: TGTGCCAGCAGTTGGGGGGAAGAGATGGCCCTCCACTTT.

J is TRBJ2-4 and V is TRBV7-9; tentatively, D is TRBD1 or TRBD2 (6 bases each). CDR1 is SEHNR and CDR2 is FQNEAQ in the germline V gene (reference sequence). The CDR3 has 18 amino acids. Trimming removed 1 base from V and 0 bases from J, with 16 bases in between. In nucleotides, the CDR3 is TGTGCCAGCAGCTTAGGAGGGGGACTGTTCGTAGCCAAAAACATTCAGTACTTC. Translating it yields CASSLGGGLFVAKNIQYF. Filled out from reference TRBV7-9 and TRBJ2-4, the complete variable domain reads DTGVSQNPRHKITKRGQNVTFRCDPISEHNRLYWYRQTLGQGPEFLTYFQNEAQLEKSRLLSDRFSAERPKGSFSTLEIQRTEQGDSAMYLCASSLGGGLFVAKNIQYFGAGTRLSVL.

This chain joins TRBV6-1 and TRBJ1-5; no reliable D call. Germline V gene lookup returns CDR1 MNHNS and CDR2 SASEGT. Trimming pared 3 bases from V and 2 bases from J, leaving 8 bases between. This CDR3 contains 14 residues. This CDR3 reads CASSERGGNQPQHF. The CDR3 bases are TGTGCCAGCAGTGAGAGAGGCGGCAATCAGCCCCAGCATTTT.

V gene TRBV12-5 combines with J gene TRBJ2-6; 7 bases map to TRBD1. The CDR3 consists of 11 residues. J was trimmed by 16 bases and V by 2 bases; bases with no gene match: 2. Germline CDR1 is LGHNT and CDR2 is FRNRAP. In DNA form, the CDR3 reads TGTGCTAGTGGTTTGCCGACAGGGCTGACTTTC. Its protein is CASGLPTGLTF.

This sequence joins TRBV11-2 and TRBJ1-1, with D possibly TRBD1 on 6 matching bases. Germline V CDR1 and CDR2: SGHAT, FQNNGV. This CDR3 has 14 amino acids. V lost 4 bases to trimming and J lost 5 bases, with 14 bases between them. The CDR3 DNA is TGTGCCAGCAGCTCTACCAGGGGAGGGACTGAAGCTTTCTTT. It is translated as CASSSTRGGTEAFF.

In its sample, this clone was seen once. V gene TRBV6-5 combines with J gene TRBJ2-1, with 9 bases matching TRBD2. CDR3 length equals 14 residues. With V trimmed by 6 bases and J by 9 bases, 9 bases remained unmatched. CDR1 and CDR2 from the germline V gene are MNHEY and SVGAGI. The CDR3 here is CASRIAGAGSEQFF. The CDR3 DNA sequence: TGTGCCAGCAGGATAGCGGGGGCGGGGTCTGAGCAGTTCTTC.

In DNA, the CDR3 is TGTGCCAGTAGTATAGTAGAAGAAGCTTTCTTT. It codes for CASSIVEEAFF. This chain joins TRBV19 and TRBJ1-1; D call uncertain. Trimming left V 1 base short and J 8 bases short, with 5 bases between. Per the germline V gene, CDR1 is LNHDA and CDR2 is SQIVND (reference sequence). The CDR3 covers 11 residues.

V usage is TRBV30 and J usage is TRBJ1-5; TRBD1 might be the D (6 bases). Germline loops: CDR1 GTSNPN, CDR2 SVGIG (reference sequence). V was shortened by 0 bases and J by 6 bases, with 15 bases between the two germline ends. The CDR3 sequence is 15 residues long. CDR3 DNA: TGTGCCTGGAGTGTACCCAACAGGGTCGGTCAGCCCCAGCATTTT. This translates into CAWSVPNRVGQPQHF.

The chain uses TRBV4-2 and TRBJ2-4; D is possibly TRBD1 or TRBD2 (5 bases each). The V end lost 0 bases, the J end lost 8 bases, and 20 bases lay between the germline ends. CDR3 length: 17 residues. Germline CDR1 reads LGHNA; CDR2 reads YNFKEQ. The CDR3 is CASSQDGTGTPGDIQYF. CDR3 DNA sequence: TGTGCCAGCAGCCAAGATGGGACCGGGACCCCAGGCGACATTCAGTACTTC.

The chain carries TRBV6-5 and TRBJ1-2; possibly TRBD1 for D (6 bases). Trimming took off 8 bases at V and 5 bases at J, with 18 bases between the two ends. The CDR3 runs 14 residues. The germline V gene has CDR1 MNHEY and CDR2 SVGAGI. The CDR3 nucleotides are TGTGCCAGCCTGGGGGCGCCCCTCCAGTATGGCTACACCTTC. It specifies CASLGAPLQYGYTF.

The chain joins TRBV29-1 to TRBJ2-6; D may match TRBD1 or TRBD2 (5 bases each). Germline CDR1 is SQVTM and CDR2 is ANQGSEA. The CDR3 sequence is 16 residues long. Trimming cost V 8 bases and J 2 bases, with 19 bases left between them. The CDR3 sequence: CSCTHPRGPGANVLTF. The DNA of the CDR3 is TGCAGCTGTACCCACCCGAGGGGACCTGGGGCCAACGTCCTGACTTTC. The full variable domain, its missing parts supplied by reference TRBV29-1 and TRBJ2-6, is SAVISQKPSRDICQRGTSLTIQCQVDSQVTMMFWYRQQPGQSLTLIATANQGSEATYESGFVIDKFPISRPNLTFSTLTVSNMSPEDSSIYLCSCTHPRGPGANVLTFGAGSRLTVL.

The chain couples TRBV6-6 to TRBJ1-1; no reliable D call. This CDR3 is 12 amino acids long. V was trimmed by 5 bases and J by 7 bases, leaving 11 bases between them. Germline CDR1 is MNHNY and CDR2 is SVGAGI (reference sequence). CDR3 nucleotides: TGTGCCAGCAGTAACCCGACGGATGAAGCTTTCTTT. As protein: CASSNPTDEAFF.

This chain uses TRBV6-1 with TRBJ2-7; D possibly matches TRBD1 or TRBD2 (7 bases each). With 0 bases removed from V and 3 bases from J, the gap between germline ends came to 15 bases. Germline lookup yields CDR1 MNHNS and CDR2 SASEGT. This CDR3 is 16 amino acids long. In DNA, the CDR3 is TGTGCCAGCAGTGAAGCGGCAGGGGGGGCTCTCTACGAGCAGTACTTC. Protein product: CASSEAAGGALYEQYF.

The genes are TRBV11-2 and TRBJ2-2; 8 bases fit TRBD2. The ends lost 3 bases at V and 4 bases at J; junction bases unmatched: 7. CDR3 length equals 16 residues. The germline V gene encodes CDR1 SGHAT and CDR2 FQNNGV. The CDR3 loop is CASSFAGGKGTGELFF. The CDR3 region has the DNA TGTGCCAGCAGCTTTGCGGGGGGCAAGGGCACCGGGGAGCTGTTTTTT.

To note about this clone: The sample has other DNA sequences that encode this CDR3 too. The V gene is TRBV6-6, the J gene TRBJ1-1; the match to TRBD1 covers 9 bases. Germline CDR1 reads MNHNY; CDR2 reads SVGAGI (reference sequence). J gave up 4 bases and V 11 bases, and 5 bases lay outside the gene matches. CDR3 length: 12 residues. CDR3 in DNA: TGTGCCTCACTGGGACAGGGCACTGAAGCTTTCTTT. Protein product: CASLGQGTEAFF.

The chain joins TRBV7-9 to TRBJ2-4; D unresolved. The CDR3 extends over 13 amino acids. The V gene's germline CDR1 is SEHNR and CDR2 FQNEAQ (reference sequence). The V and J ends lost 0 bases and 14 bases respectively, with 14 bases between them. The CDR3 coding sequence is TGTGCCAGCAGCTTAGCGATCACGACGAGGAAGTACTTC. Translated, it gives CASSLAITTRKYF.

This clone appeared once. CDR3 region: CASSLYRVLTGELFF. CDR3 nucleotide sequence: TGTGCCAGCAGCTTGTACAGGGTGCTCACCGGGGAGCTGTTTTTT. J is TRBJ2-2 and V is TRBV5-6; TRBD1 is a possible D gene (6 bases). Germline CDR1 is SGHDT and CDR2 is YYEEEE. V was shortened by 1 base and J by 4 bases, with 11 bases between the two germline ends. The CDR3 spans 15 residues.

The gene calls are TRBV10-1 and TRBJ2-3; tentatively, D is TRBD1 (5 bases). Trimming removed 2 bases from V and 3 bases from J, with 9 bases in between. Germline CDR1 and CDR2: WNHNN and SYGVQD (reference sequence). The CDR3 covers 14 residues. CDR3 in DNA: TGCGCCAGCAGTGAGGGAAGACAGACAGATACGCAGTATTTT. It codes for CASSEGRQTDTQYF.

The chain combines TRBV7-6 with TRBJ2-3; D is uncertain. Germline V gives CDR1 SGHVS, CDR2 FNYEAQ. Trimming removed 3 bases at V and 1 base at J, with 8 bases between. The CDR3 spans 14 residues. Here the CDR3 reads CASSFHQGTDTQYF. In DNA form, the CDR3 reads TGTGCCAGCAGCTTCCACCAGGGCACAGATACGCAGTATTTT.

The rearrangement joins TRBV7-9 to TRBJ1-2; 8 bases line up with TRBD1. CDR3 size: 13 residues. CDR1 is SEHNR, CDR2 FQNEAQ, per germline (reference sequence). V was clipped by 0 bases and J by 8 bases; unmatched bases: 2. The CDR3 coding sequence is TGTGCCAGCAGCTTAGCACAGGGGGTCGGCTACACCTTC. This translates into CASSLAQGVGYTF.

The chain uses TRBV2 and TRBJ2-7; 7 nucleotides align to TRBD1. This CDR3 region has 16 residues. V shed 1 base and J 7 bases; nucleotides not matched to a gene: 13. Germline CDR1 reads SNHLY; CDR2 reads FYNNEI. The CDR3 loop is CASSEVGDRDPGEQYF. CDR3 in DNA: TGTGCCAGCAGTGAAGTAGGGGACAGAGACCCGGGTGAGCAGTACTTC.

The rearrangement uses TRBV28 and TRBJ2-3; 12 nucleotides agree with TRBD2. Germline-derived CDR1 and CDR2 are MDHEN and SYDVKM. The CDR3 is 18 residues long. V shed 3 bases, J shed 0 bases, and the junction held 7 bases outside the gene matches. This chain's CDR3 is CASSLVLAGGLSTDTQYF. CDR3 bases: TGTGCCAGCAGTTTGGTCCTAGCGGGGGGGCTGAGCACAGATACGCAGTATTTT.

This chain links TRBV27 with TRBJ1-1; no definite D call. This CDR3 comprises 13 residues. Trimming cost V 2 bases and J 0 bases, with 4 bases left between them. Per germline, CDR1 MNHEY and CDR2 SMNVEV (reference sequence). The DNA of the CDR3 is TGTGCCAGCAGTTTAACAGTGAACACTGAAGCTTTCTTT. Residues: CASSLTVNTEAFF.

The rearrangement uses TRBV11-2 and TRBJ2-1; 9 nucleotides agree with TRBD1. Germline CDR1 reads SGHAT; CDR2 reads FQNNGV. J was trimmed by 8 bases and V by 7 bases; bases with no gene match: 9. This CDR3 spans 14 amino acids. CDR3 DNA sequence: TGTGCCAGCACCCGGACAGGGGTTTTCGATGAGCAGTTCTTC. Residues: CASTRTGVFDEQFF.

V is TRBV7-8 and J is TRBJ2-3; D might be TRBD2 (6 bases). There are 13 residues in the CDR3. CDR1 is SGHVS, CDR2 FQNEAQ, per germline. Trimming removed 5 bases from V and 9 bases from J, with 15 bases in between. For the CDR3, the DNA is TGTGCCAGCAGCGTCCTCCGGGACTCCACGCAGTATTTT. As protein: CASSVLRDSTQYF.

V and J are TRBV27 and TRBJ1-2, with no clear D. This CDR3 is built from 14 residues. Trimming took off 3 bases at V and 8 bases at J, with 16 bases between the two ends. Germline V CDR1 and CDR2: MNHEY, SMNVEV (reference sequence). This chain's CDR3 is CASSLSRQSWGYTF. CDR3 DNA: TGTGCCAGCAGTTTGTCCCGACAAAGTTGGGGCTACACCTTC.

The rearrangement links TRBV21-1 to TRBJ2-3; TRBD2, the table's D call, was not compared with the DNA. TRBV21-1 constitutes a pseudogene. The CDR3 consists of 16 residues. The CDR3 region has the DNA TGTGCCAGCAGACTCGAGCTAGCGGGGACGGCAGATACGCAGTATTTT. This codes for CASRLELAGTADTQYF.

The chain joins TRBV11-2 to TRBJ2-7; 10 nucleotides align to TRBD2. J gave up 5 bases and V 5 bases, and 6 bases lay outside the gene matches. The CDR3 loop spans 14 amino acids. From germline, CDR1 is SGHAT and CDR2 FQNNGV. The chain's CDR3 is CASSQAGGPHEQYF. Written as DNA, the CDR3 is TGTGCCAGCAGCCAAGCGGGGGGGCCACACGAGCAGTACTTC.

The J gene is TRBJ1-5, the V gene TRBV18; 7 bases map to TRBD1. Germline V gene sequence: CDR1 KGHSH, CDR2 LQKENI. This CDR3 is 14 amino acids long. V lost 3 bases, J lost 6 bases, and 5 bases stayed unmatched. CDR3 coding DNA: TGTGCCAGCTCACCCTACAGGGGAACTCAGCCCCAGCATTTT. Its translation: CASSPYRGTQPQHF.

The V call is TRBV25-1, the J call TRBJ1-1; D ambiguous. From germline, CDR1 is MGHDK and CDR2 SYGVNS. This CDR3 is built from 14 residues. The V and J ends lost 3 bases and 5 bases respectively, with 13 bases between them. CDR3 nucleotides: TGTGCCAGCAGTGACAGCCTCTCAGGTACTGAAGCTTTCTTT. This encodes CASSDSLSGTEAFF.